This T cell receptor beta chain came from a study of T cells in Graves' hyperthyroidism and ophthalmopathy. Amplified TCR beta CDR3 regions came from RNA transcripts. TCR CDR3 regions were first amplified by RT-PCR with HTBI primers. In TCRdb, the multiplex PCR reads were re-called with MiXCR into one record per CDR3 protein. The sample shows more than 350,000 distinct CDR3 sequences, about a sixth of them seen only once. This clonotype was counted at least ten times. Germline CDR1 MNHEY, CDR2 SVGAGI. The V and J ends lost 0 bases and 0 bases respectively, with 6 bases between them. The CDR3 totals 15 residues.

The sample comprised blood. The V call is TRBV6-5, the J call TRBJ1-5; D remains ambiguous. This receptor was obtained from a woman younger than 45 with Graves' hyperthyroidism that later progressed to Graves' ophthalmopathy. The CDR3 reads CASSYSRYSNQPQHF. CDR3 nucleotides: TGTGCCAGCAGTTACTCACGGTATAGCAATCAGCCCCAGCATTTT.